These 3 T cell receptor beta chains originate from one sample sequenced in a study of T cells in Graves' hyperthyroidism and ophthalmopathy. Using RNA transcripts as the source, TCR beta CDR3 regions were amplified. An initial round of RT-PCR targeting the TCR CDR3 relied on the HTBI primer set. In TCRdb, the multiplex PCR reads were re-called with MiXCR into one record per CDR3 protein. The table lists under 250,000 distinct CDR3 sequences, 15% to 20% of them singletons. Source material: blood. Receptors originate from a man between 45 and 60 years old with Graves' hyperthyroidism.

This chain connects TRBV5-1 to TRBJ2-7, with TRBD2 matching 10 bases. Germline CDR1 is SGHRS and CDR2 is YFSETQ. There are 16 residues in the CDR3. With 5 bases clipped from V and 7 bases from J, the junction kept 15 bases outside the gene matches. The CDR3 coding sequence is TGCGCCAGCAGGACATTTGTAGGGCTAGCGGGAGCGGAGCAGTACTTC. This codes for CASRTFVGLAGAEQYF.

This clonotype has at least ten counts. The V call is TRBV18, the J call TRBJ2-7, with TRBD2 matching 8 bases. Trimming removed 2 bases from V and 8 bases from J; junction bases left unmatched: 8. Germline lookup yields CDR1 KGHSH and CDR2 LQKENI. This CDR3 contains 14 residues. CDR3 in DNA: TGTGCCAGCTCACCATCCCGGGAGGGGGGAAAGCAGTACTTC. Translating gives CASSPSREGGKQYF. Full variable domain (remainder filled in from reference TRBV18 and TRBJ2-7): NAGVMQNPRHLVRRRGQEARLRCSPMKGHSHVYWYRQLPEEGLKFMVYLQKENIIDESGMPKERFSAEFPKEGPSILRIQQVVRGDSAAYFCASSPSREGGKQYFGPGTRLTVT.

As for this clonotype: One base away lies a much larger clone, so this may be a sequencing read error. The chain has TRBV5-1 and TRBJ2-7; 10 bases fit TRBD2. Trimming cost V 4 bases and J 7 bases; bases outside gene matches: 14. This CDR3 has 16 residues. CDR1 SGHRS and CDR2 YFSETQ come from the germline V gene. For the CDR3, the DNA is TGCGCCAGCAGCCCAGATAGCGGGAGGCCCCACAATGAGCAGTACTTC. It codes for CASSPDSGRPHNEQYF. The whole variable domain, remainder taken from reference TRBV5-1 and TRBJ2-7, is KAGVTQTPRYLIKTRGQQVTLSCSPISGHRSVSWYQQTPGQGLQFLFEYFSETQRNKGNFPGRFSGRQFSNSRSEMNVSTLELGDSALYLCASSPDSGRPHNEQYFGPGTRLTVT.